The clone carrying this T cell receptor (beta chain) was picked up a small number of times. Its antigen is currently unknown. Following an approximately eleven-day culture, CD4+ T cells were purified. Either the mRNA-1273 or the BNT162b2 vaccine was given to participants as two doses. IL-2 medium supplanted half the medium on days 3 and 7. These data belong to a study of vaccination effects on CD4 cells after COVID-19. Method: immunoSEQ multiplex PCR; TCRdb's copy keeps in-frame clones and lacks some. The sample holds just over 55,000 clones, around 84% seen once. Germline loops: CDR1 MNHEY, CDR2 SMNVEV (reference sequence). The CDR3 extends over 13 amino acids. The germline V and J ends were trimmed by 5 bases and 5 bases, with 13 bases remaining between them.

The receptor comes from a human donor who received a COVID-19 vaccine. The input for sequencing was CD4+ T cells from PBMCs cultured without peptide, taken after COVID-19 vaccination. This chain joins TRBV27 and TRBJ2-7; D not resolved. CDR3 in amino acids: CASSISRGHEQYF. Written as DNA, the CDR3 is TGTGCCAGCAGTATTTCAAGAGGCCACGAGCAGTACTTC.